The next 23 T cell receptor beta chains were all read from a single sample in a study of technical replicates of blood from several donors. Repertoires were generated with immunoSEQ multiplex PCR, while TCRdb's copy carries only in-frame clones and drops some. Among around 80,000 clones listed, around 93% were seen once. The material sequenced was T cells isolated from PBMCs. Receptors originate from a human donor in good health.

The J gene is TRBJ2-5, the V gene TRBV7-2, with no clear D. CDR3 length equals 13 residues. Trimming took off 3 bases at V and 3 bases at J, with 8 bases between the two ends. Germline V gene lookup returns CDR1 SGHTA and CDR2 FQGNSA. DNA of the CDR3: TGTGCCAGCAGCTTGTGGCGGAAAGAGACCCAGTACTTC. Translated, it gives CASSLWRKETQYF.

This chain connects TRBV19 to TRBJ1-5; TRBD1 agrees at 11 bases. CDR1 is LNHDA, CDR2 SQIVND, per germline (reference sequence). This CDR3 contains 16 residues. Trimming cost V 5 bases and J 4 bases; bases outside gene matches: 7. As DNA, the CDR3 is TGTGCCAGTAGTCCAACCGGACAGGGGGCGAATCAGCCCCAGCATTTT. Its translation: CASSPTGQGANQPQHF.

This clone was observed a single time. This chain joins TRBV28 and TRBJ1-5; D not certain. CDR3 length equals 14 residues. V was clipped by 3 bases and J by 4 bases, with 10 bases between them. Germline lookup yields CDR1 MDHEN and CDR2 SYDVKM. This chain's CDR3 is CASSFGVRNQPQHF. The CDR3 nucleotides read TGTGCCAGCAGTTTCGGGGTTAGAAATCAGCCCCAGCATTTT.

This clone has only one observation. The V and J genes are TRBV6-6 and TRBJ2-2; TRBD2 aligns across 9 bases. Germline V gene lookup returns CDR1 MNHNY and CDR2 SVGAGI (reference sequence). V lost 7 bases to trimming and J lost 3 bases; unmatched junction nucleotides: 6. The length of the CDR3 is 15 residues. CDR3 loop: CASTLAGVYTGELFF. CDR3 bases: TGTGCCAGCACCTTAGCGGGGGTGTACACCGGGGAGCTGTTTTTT.

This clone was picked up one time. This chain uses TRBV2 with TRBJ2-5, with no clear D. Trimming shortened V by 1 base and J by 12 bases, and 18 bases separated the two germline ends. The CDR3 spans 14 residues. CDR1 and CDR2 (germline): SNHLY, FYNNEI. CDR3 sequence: CASSEVPIRGREYF. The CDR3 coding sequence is TGTGCCAGCAGTGAAGTACCTATACGAGGTCGAGAGTACTTC.

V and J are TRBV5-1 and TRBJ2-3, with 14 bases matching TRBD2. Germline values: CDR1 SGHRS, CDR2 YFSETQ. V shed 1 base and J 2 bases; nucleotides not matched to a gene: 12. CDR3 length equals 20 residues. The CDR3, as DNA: TGCGCCAGCAGCTTGAGACTTGGGGGGACTAGCGGGGGATTCACAGATACGCAGTATTTT. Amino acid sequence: CASSLRLGGTSGGFTDTQYF.

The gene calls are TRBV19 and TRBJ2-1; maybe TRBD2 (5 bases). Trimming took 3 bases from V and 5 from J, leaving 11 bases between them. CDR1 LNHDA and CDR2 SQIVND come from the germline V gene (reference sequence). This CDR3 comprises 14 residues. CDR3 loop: CASSISGKNNEQFF. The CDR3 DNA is TGTGCCAGTAGTATCAGCGGCAAGAACAATGAGCAGTTCTTC.

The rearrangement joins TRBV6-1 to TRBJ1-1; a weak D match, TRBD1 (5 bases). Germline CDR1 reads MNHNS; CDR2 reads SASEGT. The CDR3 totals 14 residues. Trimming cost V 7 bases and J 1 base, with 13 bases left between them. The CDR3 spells CASTGLWGNTEAFF. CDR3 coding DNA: TGTGCCAGCACAGGGTTATGGGGGAACACTGAAGCTTTCTTT.

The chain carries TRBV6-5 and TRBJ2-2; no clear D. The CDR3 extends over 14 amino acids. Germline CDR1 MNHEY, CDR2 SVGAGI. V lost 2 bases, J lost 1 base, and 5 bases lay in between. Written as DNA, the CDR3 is TGTGCCAGCAGTTACACGAGGAACACCGGGGAGCTGTTTTTT. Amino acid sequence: CASSYTRNTGELFF.

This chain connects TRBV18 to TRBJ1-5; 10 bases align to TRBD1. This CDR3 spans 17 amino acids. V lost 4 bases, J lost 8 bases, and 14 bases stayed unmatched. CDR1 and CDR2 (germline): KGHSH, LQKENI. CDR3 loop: CASSQTRDRGSGEPQHF. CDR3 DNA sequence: TGTGCCAGCTCACAGACTCGGGACAGGGGCTCAGGGGAGCCCCAGCATTTT.

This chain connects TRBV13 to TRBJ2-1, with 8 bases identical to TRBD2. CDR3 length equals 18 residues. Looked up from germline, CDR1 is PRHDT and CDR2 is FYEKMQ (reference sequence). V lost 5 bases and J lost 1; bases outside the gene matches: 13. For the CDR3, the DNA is TGTGCCAGCAGCGACGGCGGGGCAGCGGGAGAGTCCTACAATGAGCAGTTCTTC. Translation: CASSDGGAAGESYNEQFF. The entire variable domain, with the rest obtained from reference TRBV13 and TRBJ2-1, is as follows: AAGVIQSPRHLIKEKRETATLKCYPIPRHDTVYWYQQGPGQDPQFLISFYEKMQSDKGSIPDRFSAQQFSDYHSELNMSSLELGDSALYFCASSDGGAAGESYNEQFFGPGTRLTVL.

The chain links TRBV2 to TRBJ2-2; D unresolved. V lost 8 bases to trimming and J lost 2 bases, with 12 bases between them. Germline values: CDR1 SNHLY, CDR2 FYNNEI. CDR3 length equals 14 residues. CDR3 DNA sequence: TGTGCCAGCGGGCAAGCAGGAAACACCGGGGAGCTGTTTTTT. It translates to CASGQAGNTGELFF.

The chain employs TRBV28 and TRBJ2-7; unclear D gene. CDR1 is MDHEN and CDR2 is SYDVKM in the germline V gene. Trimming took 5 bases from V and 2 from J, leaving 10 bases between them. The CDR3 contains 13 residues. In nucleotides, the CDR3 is TGTGCCAGCAGTAGAACGGCGGCCTACGAGCAGTACTTC. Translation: CASSRTAAYEQYF.

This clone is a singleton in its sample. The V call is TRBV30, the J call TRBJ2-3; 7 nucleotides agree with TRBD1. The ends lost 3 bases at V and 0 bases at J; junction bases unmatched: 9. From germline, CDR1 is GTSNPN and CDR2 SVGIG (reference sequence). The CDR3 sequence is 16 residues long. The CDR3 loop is CAWRRGRAQSTDTQYF. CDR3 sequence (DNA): TGTGCCTGGAGGAGGGGGCGAGCCCAGAGCACAGATACGCAGTATTTT. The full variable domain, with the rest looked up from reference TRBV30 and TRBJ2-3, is SQTIHQWPATLVQPVGSPLSLECTVEGTSNPNLYWYRQAAGRGLQLLFYSVGIGQISSEVPQNLSASRPQDRQFILSSKKLLLSDSGFYLCAWRRGRAQSTDTQYFGPGTRLTVL.

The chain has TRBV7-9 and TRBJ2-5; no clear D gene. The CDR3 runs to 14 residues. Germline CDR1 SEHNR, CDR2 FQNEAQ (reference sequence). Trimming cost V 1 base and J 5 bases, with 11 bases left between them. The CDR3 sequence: CASSLGAVMETQYF. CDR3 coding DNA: TGTGCCAGCAGCTTAGGGGCAGTCATGGAGACCCAGTACTTC.

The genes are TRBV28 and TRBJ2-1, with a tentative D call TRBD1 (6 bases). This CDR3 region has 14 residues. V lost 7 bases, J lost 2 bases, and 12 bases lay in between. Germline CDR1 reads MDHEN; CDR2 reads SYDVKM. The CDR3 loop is CASNEGDTYNEQFF. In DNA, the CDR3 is TGTGCCAGCAATGAAGGGGACACCTACAATGAGCAGTTCTTC.

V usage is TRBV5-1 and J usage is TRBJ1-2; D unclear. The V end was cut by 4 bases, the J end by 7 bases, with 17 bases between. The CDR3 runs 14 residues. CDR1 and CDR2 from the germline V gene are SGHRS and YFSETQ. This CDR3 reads CASSPDSVARGYTF. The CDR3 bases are TGCGCCAGCAGCCCGGACTCAGTTGCGCGTGGCTACACCTTC.

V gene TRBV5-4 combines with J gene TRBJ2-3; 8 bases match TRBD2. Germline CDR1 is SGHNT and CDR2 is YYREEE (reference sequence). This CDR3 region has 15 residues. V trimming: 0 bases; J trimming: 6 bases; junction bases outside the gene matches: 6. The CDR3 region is CASSLEGAGGDTQYF. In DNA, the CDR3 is TGTGCCAGCAGCTTGGAGGGCGCGGGAGGTGATACGCAGTATTTT. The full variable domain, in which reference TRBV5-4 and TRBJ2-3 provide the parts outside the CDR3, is ETGVTQSPTHLIKTRGQQVTLRCSSQSGHNTVSWYQQALGQGPQFIFQYYREEENGRGNFPPRFSGLQFPNYSSELNVNALELDDSALYLCASSLEGAGGDTQYFGPGTRLTVL.

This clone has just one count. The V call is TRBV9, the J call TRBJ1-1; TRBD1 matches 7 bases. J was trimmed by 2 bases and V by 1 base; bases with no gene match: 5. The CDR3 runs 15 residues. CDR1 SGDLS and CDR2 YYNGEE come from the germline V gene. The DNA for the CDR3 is TGTGCCAGCAGCGTAAACAGGGGAGGCAACACTGAAGCTTTCTTT. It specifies CASSVNRGGNTEAFF.

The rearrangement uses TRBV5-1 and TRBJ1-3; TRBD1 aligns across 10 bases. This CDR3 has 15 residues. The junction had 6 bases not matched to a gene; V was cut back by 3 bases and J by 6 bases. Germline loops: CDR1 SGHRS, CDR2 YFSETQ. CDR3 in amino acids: CASSWGQGLENTIYF. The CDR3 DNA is TGCGCCAGCAGCTGGGGACAGGGGCTTGAAAACACCATATATTTT.

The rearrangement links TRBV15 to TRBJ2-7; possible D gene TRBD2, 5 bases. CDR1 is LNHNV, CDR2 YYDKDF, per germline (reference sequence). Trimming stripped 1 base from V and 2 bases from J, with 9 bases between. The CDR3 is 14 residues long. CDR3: CATSRVANTYEQYF. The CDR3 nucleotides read TGTGCCACCAGCAGAGTAGCGAATACCTACGAGCAGTACTTC.

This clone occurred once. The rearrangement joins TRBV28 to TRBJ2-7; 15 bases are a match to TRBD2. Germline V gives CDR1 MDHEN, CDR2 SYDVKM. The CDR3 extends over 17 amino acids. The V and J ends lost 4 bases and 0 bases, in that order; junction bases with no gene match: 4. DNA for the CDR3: TGTGCCAGCAGTTGGGGACTAGCGGGAGGCCGCTCCTACGAGCAGTACTTC. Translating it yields CASSWGLAGGRSYEQYF.

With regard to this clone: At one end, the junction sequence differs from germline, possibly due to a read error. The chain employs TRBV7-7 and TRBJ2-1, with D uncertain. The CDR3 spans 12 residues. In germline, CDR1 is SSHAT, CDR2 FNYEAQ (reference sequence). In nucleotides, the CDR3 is TGTGCTAGCAGCTTAGTGGCCAATGAGCAGTTCTTC. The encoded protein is CASSLVANEQFF.